This T cell receptor (beta chain) was found in a study of T-cell memory formation after mild COVID-19 (dated by TCRdb to the early 2020s). The study in broad terms: TCR sequence clusters from the two donors were found to be largely donor specific. In a couple of donors, T-cell clones that expanded and contracted after mild COVID-19 were followed by sequencing TCRalpha and TCRbeta repertoires longitudinally. The cohort comprised two young, previously healthy adult volunteers, one female and one male.

General findings and caveats noted by the study authors: The study included only a couple of mild cases, and larger cohorts that include severe cases with pre-infection samples were judged to be necessary. Clones that contracted from day 15 to 85 showed balanced CD4/CD8 phenotypes, whereas a second wave of clones that expanded from day 15 to 37 leaned towards CD4+. Some responding clones were found in pre-infection memory, which suggests that pre-existing cross-reactive memory T cells took part in the SARS-CoV-2 response. Contracting CD4+ clones were located mainly in the CM and EM memory subsets, whereas CD8+ clones were found to be enriched in EMRA. The second-wave clones that peaked on day 37 were not confirmed to be SARS-CoV-2 specific.

The run used an Illumina NovaSeq 6000. Using 5'RACE with constant-segment primers, TCRalpha and TCRbeta cDNA libraries were constructed, with sample barcodes and unique molecular identifiers added in the process. Trizol reagent was used to extract RNA from every sample. Library amplification was performed in two PCR steps, and a second sample barcode and Illumina TruSeq adapters were introduced in the second step. The libraries were sequenced on an Illumina NovaSeq using 2 x 150 bp paired-end reads. In the original analysis: Demultiplexing of reads and collapsing into UMI-guided consensus sequences were performed with migec v1.2.7. Using mixcr v2.1.11, the UMI consensuses were aligned to TRA and TRB V and J templates and assembled into clonotypes. A clonotype was counted as expanded or contracted only if both edgeR and NoisET called the change significant, with noise models trained on biological replicates. For edgeR calls, the cutoffs were a false discovery rate-adjusted p below 0.01 and a log2 fold-change threshold of 1. PCA with hierarchical clustering of max-normalized trajectories of the 1000 most abundant clonotypes was used as exploratory dynamics analysis. Separately sequenced CD4+ and CD8+ repertoires were used to assign a CD4 or CD8 phenotype to each responding clone. TCRdb took the public reads, trimmed them with fastp at Q25, ran MiXCR for clone calling and kept in-frame beta chains. Each entry is one CDR3 protein sequence, shown with its most common DNA and genes. It is TCRdb's table, rather than the study itself, that gives the V and J calls and clone size. The sample table shows some 300,000 distinct CDR3 sequences, and around 19% are seen once. Around 20% of the sample is in the top ten clones.

The germline V gene gives CDR1 as LGHNA and CDR2 as YSLEER. V is cut back by 1 base and J by 0 bases, with 7 bases in the junction unmatched. The CDR3 measures 17 amino acids from cysteine to phenylalanine. The retained sequence is limited to the CDR3, 51 bases, with the frame set at the first base. PBMCs were isolated by Ficoll-Paque density gradient centrifugation. This clonotype has more than one count but fewer than ten. What antigen it recognizes has not been identified. Per-base quality was not reported, and no clone a single base away is much larger than it. Sequencing was performed on PBMCs or a T cell subset sorted from them (not recorded which). This TCR derives from a man younger than 30 who had mild COVID-19 (a few samples of this study predate the infection). The sample titles of this study are shuffled in the database, so cell type and time point are left out; the donor was told from shared clones. This sequence uses TRBV4-3 and TRBJ1-2; 8 central nucleotides agree with TRBD1. The CDR3 in this case is CASSQAPTGGTNYGYTF. Here is the DNA: TGCGCCAGCAGCCAAGCTCCCACAGGGGGAACTAACTATGGCTACACCTTC.